These 19 T cell receptor beta chains share one sample of origin, sequenced in a study of beta chain features in type 1 diabetes. Sequencing targeted expressed TCRB transcripts, as all isolated RNA had been reverse transcribed. TCRdb's copy holds only in-frame clones and misses some; the assay was immunoSEQ multiplex PCR. The table shows about 620,000 clones, with about a sixth occurring only once. The specimen was naive CD4+ T cells from blood. The receptor set was obtained from a man aged 18 to 29 in good health.

This chain connects TRBV5-1 to TRBJ1-5, with no clear D. The CDR3 sequence is 15 residues long. In germline, CDR1 is SGHRS, CDR2 YFSETQ. Between the trimmed V and J ends, which lost 4 bases and 5 bases, there was a span of 16 bases. CDR3 in DNA: TGCGCCAGCAGCGTGACCTATGGTGGGGATCAGCCCCAGCATTTT. It yields the protein CASSVTYGGDQPQHF.

The chain recombines TRBV21-1 with TRBJ2-3; the table's TRBD1 call for D was not verified on the DNA. TRBV21-1 is a recognized pseudogene. The CDR3 sequence is 16 residues long. The CDR3 reads CASSTWDRAAADTQYF. The CDR3 nucleotides are TGTGCCAGCAGCACCTGGGACAGGGCTGCCGCAGATACGCAGTATTTT.

The sample holds a few counts of this clone. This chain connects TRBV1 to TRBJ2-7; TRBD2, the D gene given by the table, was not confirmed from the DNA. TRBV1 is reported as a pseudogene. The CDR3 is 14 amino acids. The CDR3 is CTSSQGDLYYEQYF. CDR3 nucleotide sequence: TGCACCAGCAGCCAAGGGGACTTATACTACGAGCAGTACTTC.

This clone has only a few counts. The V call is TRBV5-1, the J call TRBJ2-5; 7 bases align to TRBD1. Germline loops: CDR1 SGHRS, CDR2 YFSETQ. J was trimmed by 4 bases and V by 3 bases; bases with no gene match: 6. The CDR3 has 14 amino acids. The CDR3, as DNA: TGCGCCAGCAGCTCGACAGGGATGGGAGAGACCCAGTACTTC. Protein sequence: CASSSTGMGETQYF.

This clone showed up just a few times. The chain links TRBV25-1 to TRBJ1-5; D perhaps matches TRBD1 (6 bases). The germline V gene has CDR1 MGHDK and CDR2 SYGVNS. V shed 7 bases and J shed 0 bases, with 19 bases lying between them. This CDR3 is 17 amino acids long. CDR3 coding DNA: TGTGCCAGCAATTTTTCTGCTGGACAGTATAGCAATCAGCCCCAGCATTTT. Translating it yields CASNFSAGQYSNQPQHF. The full variable domain, rest sourced from reference TRBV25-1 and TRBJ1-5, is EADIYQTPRYLVIGTGKKITLECSQTMGHDKMYWYQQDPGMELHLIHYSYGVNSTEKGDLSSESTVSRIRTEHFPLTLESARPSHTSQYLCASNFSAGQYSNQPQHFGDGTRLSIL.

This clone turned up a few times. The same CDR3 also results from other DNA sequences found in this sample. The chain has TRBV15 and TRBJ2-2; a weak D match, TRBD1 (5 bases). Trimming stripped 0 bases from V and 7 bases from J, with 6 bases between. The CDR3 totals 13 residues. Germline CDR1 reads LNHNV; CDR2 reads YYDKDF (reference sequence). Here the CDR3 reads CATSRDRGGELFF. CDR3 coding DNA: TGTGCCACCAGCAGAGATAGGGGCGGGGAGCTGTTTTTT.

The chain carries TRBV5-6 and TRBJ2-3; 8 nucleotides agree with TRBD2. Germline lookup yields CDR1 SGHDT and CDR2 YYEEEE. Losses at the gene ends were 3 bases for V and 2 bases for J; bases not matched to a gene: 5. CDR3 length: 15 amino acids. The CDR3 DNA reads TGTGCCAGCAGCTCCCCAGCGGGAGTCACAGATACGCAGTATTTT. This gives the protein CASSSPAGVTDTQYF.

This clone appeared a few times. The chain recombines TRBV29-1 with TRBJ1-3; maybe TRBD1 (5 bases). Between the trimmed V and J ends, which lost 8 bases and 3 bases, there was a span of 11 bases. The CDR3 spans 12 residues. CDR1 is SQVTM, CDR2 ANQGSEA, per germline. The CDR3 sequence: CSFWGGGNTIYF. The CDR3 DNA reads TGCAGCTTTTGGGGGGGTGGAAACACCATATATTTT.

The V gene is TRBV4-2, the J gene TRBJ1-2; TRBD1 matches 10 bases. Trimming cost V 0 bases and J 7 bases; bases outside gene matches: 14. This CDR3 has 18 amino acids. CDR1 is LGHNA and CDR2 is YNFKEQ in the germline V gene. The CDR3 coding sequence is TGTGCCAGCAGCCAAGATCAGTCGACAGGGGGCCCTAGGAGTGGCTACACCTTC. Protein sequence: CASSQDQSTGGPRSGYTF.

This clone was recorded a few times. The chain has TRBV4-2 and TRBJ2-2; D is undetermined. The V end was cut by 2 bases, the J end by 4 bases, with 14 bases between. The CDR3 contains 16 residues. Germline-derived CDR1 and CDR2 are LGHNA and YNFKEQ. As DNA, the CDR3 is TGTGCCAGCAGCCAACCCATAAGCGTGGTCACCGGGGAGCTGTTTTTT. Translation: CASSQPISVVTGELFF.

In its sample, this clone was seen a few times. The chain uses TRBV25-1 and TRBJ2-7; a possible D gene is TRBD1 (6 bases). V was trimmed by 0 bases and J by 4 bases, leaving 10 bases between them. The CDR3 sequence is 14 residues long. Looked up from germline, CDR1 is MGHDK and CDR2 is SYGVNS. This chain's CDR3 is CASSEYDRLYEQYF. The CDR3 coding sequence is TGTGCCAGCAGTGAATACGACAGGTTATACGAGCAGTACTTC.

This clone was observed a handful of times. The rearrangement uses TRBV18 and TRBJ1-2; perhaps TRBD1 as D (5 bases). The CDR3 length is 15 residues. Trimming shortened V by 6 bases and J by 7 bases, and 21 bases separated the two germline ends. Germline CDR1 and CDR2: KGHSH and LQKENI. This CDR3 reads CASSHPRGFRSGYTF. CDR3 nucleotide sequence: TGTGCCAGCTCTCACCCTAGGGGCTTTCGGAGTGGCTACACCTTC.

The chain joins TRBV11-2 to TRBJ2-7; possible D gene TRBD1, 7 bases. The germline gives CDR1 SGHAT, CDR2 FQNNGV. Between the trimmed V and J ends, which lost 5 bases and 3 bases, there was a span of 14 bases. The CDR3 is 14 amino acids. Written as DNA, the CDR3 is TGTGCCAGCAGCACTTGGCAGGGGGGCTACGAGCAGTACTTC. Translated, it gives CASSTWQGGYEQYF.

Concerning this clone itself: A much larger clone differs by one base, so this may be a read error. The sample has other DNA sequences that encode this CDR3 too. The CDR3 loop reads CASRYTDTQYF. The CDR3 DNA reads TGTGCCAGCAGGTACACAGATACGCAGTATTTT. V is TRBV6-5 and J is TRBJ2-3, with unresolved D. CDR3 length: 11 residues. Germline V gives CDR1 MNHEY, CDR2 SVGAGI. V shed 6 bases and J shed 2 bases, with 3 bases lying between them.

The gene calls are TRBV10-3 and TRBJ2-7; D not resolved. Germline-derived CDR1 and CDR2 are ENHRY and SYGVKD. The V gene lost 10 bases and the J gene lost 0 bases, with 16 bases spanning the gap. The CDR3 is 14 residues long. The CDR3 sequence is CATYPRDTSYEQYF. For the CDR3, the DNA is TGTGCCACATACCCCCGAGACACCTCCTACGAGCAGTACTTC.

The gene calls are TRBV9 and TRBJ2-1, with 10 bases identical to TRBD2. The CDR3 spans 16 residues. CDR1 and CDR2 (germline): SGDLS, YYNGEE. Losses at the gene ends were 3 bases for V and 5 bases for J; bases not matched to a gene: 8. CDR3 coding DNA: TGTGCCAGCAGCGAGGAGGGACTAGCGTCTAACAATGAGCAGTTCTTC. Translated, it gives CASSEEGLASNNEQFF.

The rearrangement joins TRBV9 to TRBJ2-7, with D possibly being TRBD2 (6 bases). Trimming stripped 4 bases from V and 2 bases from J, with 13 bases between. The CDR3 is 14 amino acids. Germline CDR1 is SGDLS and CDR2 is YYNGEE. CDR3 nucleotides: TGTGCCAGCAGCCCTCGGGGGAAAGCCTACGAGCAGTACTTC. Protein product: CASSPRGKAYEQYF.

This clone was observed a handful of times. The chain recombines TRBV4-2 with TRBJ2-7; D is unresolved. With 4 bases removed from V and 2 bases from J, the gap between germline ends came to 15 bases. There are 15 residues in the CDR3. Germline CDR1 and CDR2: LGHNA and YNFKEQ. The CDR3 loop is CASSRDLGKPYEQYF. CDR3 nucleotide sequence: TGTGCCAGCAGCCGAGATTTGGGAAAACCCTACGAGCAGTACTTC.

The chain recombines TRBV7-3 with TRBJ2-6; D is ambiguous. This CDR3 region has 15 residues. CDR1 and CDR2 (germline): SGHTA, FQGTGA. The V gene lost 4 bases and the J gene lost 2 bases, with 9 bases spanning the gap. CDR3 coding DNA: TGTGCCAGCAGCTCAACGGGCGCTGGGGCCAACGTCCTGACTTTC. This sequence encodes CASSSTGAGANVLTF.